Following are 15 T cell receptor beta chains from one sample sequenced in a study of a mutant IDH1 vaccine in newly diagnosed glioma. Noted time point: week 23, last vaccination. A 20-mer mutant IDH1 peptide at 300 ug was injected subcutaneously with topical imiquimod. These receptors' targets are unknown. Profiled with immunoSEQ multiplex PCR; TCRdb holds only in-frame clones, not every one. Counted here are 60,000 to 100,000 clones, 85% occurring once; the ten biggest clones make up approximately 0.8%. The sequences come from PBMCs, collected from a glioma patient whose treatment included an IDH1 peptide vaccine. Source of these receptors: a woman between 50 and 59 years old with glioma.

This chain's CDR3 is CASSKERGFGF. The CDR3 DNA reads as TGTGCCAGCAGCAAAGAAAGAGGGTTTGGGTTT. The chain uses TRBV21-1 and TRBJ1-4. TRBV21-1 corresponds to a pseudogene. CDR3 length: 11 amino acids.

This chain uses TRBV11-2 with TRBJ1-6; 9 positions match TRBD1. The junction had 8 bases not matched to a gene; V was cut back by 5 bases and J by 9 bases. This CDR3 is built from 15 residues. Germline CDR1 reads SGHAT; CDR2 reads FQNNGV. The CDR3 protein is CASSLLYRGPSPLHF. The CDR3 nucleotides read TGTGCCAGCAGCCTCCTCTACAGGGGGCCTTCACCCCTCCACTTT. The entire variable domain, with the rest obtained from reference TRBV11-2 and TRBJ1-6, is as follows: EAGVAQSPRYKIIEKRQSVAFWCNPISGHATLYWYQQILGQGPKLLIQFQNNGVVDDSQLPKDRFSAERLKGVDSTLKIQPAKLEDSAVYLCASSLLYRGPSPLHFGNGTRLTVT.

The gene calls are TRBV7-3 and TRBJ2-1, with TRBD1 matching over 7 bases. Germline lookup yields CDR1 SGHTA and CDR2 FQGTGA. The CDR3 has 13 amino acids. The V segment lost 5 bases and the J segment 8 bases; nucleotides outside the gene matches: 6. The CDR3 reads CASSPTGYDEQFF. In DNA, the CDR3 is TGTGCCAGCAGCCCGACAGGGTACGATGAGCAGTTCTTC.

This chain joins TRBV21-1 and TRBJ2-3; the table's D call of TRBD2 was not tested on the DNA. TRBV21-1 is an annotated pseudogene. The CDR3 covers 17 residues. DNA of the CDR3: TGTGCCAGCAGCAAGTGGACTAGCCGGGCGGTCACAGATACGCAGTATTTT. This sequence encodes CASSKWTSRAVTDTQYF.

This clone occurred once. V and J are TRBV7-9 and TRBJ2-7; 11 nucleotides agree with TRBD1. This CDR3 has 15 residues. Trimming cost V 6 bases and J 1 base; bases outside gene matches: 5. Germline V gene sequence: CDR1 SEHNR, CDR2 FQNEAQ (reference sequence). The CDR3, as DNA: TGTGCCAGCAGGAAGGGACAGGGGGTGTCCTACGAGCAGTACTTC. Protein sequence: CASRKGQGVSYEQYF. The variable domain in full, with the rest retrieved from reference TRBV7-9 and TRBJ2-7, is DTGVSQNPRHKITKRGQNVTFRCDPISEHNRLYWYRQTLGQGPEFLTYFQNEAQLEKSRLLSDRFSAERPKGSFSTLEIQRTEQGDSAMYLCASRKGQGVSYEQYFGPGTRLTVT.

The chain uses TRBV5-4 and TRBJ2-2, with D perhaps given as TRBD1 or TRBD2 (5 bases each). The CDR3 sequence is 15 residues long. Trimming pared 0 bases from V and 5 bases from J, leaving 11 bases between. Per the germline V gene, CDR1 is SGHNT and CDR2 is YYREEE (reference sequence). In DNA form, the CDR3 reads TGTGCCAGCAGCTTGGACCCCTGGGGGACCGGGGAGCTGTTTTTT. Residues: CASSLDPWGTGELFF.

V and J are TRBV9 and TRBJ2-1, with D possibly being TRBD1 or TRBD2 (5 bases each). V was trimmed by 3 bases and J by 2 bases, leaving 21 bases between them. The CDR3 contains 18 residues. Germline CDR1 is SGDLS and CDR2 is YYNGEE. The CDR3 loop is CASSAIGPGRRAYNEQFF. The CDR3 DNA reads as TGTGCCAGCAGCGCAATAGGGCCAGGGAGAAGGGCCTACAATGAGCAGTTCTTC.

The rearrangement links TRBV5-6 to TRBJ2-7, with D maybe TRBD1 (6 bases). V was cut by 1 base and J by 4 bases, with 15 bases left in between. CDR1 is SGHDT and CDR2 is YYEEEE in the germline V gene. The CDR3 has 15 residues. The CDR3 sequence: CASSLIGRGVYEQYF. CDR3 nucleotide sequence: TGTGCCAGCAGCTTGATCGGCAGGGGAGTTTACGAGCAGTACTTC.

The chain carries TRBV28 and TRBJ2-3; D might be TRBD1 or TRBD2, each matching 5 bases. The germline V gene has CDR1 MDHEN and CDR2 SYDVKM. The CDR3 runs 13 residues. V was shortened by 7 bases and J by 6 bases, with 14 bases between the two germline ends. The CDR3 coding sequence is TGTGCCAGCACAAGGGACCTTGGGGATACGCAGTATTTT. Protein product: CASTRDLGDTQYF.

CDR3 bases: TGCGCCAGCAGCGAACAACAAGAGACCCAGTACTTC. This translates into CASSEQQETQYF. The chain carries TRBV5-1 and TRBJ2-5; D is undetermined. Trimming removed 4 bases from V and 2 bases from J, with 6 bases in between. The CDR3 is 12 residues long. Per germline, CDR1 SGHRS and CDR2 YFSETQ.

The V call is TRBV5-1, the J call TRBJ2-5; D call uncertain. The CDR3 runs to 13 residues. V was cut by 4 bases and J by 2 bases, with 9 bases left in between. CDR1 SGHRS and CDR2 YFSETQ come from the germline V gene. The CDR3 DNA reads TGCGCCAGCAGCCGCCAGATACAAGAGACCCAGTACTTC. It specifies CASSRQIQETQYF. Using reference TRBV5-1 and TRBJ2-5 for the parts outside the CDR3, the full variable domain is KAGVTQTPRYLIKTRGQQVTLSCSPISGHRSVSWYQQTPGQGLQFLFEYFSETQRNKGNFPGRFSGRQFSNSRSEMNVSTLELGDSALYLCASSRQIQETQYFGPGTRLLVL.

J is TRBJ1-5 and V is TRBV6-1, with D perhaps matching TRBD1 (6 bases). With 0 bases removed from V and 2 bases from J, the gap between germline ends came to 11 bases. The V gene's germline CDR1 is MNHNS and CDR2 SASEGT. This CDR3 region has 16 residues. CDR3 DNA sequence: TGTGCCAGCAGTGAAGCCGGGAAGGGGGGCAATCAGCCCCAGCATTTT. This sequence encodes CASSEAGKGGNQPQHF.

This sequence joins TRBV6-5 and TRBJ1-2; no firm D call. The germline CDR1 and CDR2 sequences are MNHEY and SVGAGI. CDR3 length: 13 residues. Between the trimmed V and J ends, which lost 6 bases and 1 base, there was a span of 9 bases. CDR3 DNA sequence: TGTGCCAGCAGGTTTGCGAATAACTATGGCTACACCTTC. This sequence encodes CASRFANNYGYTF.

This sequence joins TRBV13 and TRBJ2-3, with a possible D match to TRBD1 (6 bases). The germline V gene encodes CDR1 PRHDT and CDR2 FYEKMQ (reference sequence). Trimming pared 0 bases from V and 6 bases from J, leaving 7 bases between. CDR3 length: 13 residues. Here the CDR3 DNA reads TGTGCCAGCAGCTTAGGACAGGGCGATACGCAGTATTTT. Residues: CASSLGQGDTQYF.

This rearrangement joins TRBV5-1 to TRBJ2-1; D call uncertain. The CDR3 runs 14 residues. Trimming stripped 0 bases from V and 4 bases from J, with 8 bases between. Per germline, CDR1 SGHRS and CDR2 YFSETQ. CDR3 amino acids: CASSLVAPYNEQFF. The CDR3 nucleotides read TGCGCCAGCAGCTTGGTGGCTCCTTACAATGAGCAGTTCTTC. The whole variable domain, filled in from reference TRBV5-1 and TRBJ2-1, reads KAGVTQTPRYLIKTRGQQVTLSCSPISGHRSVSWYQQTPGQGLQFLFEYFSETQRNKGNFPGRFSGRQFSNSRSEMNVSTLELGDSALYLCASSLVAPYNEQFFGPGTRLTVL.